The rows below give T cell receptor beta chains drawn from one sample of a study of vaccination and CD4 T cells after COVID-19. TCRdb re-derived calls from the PCR reads in MiXCR, one entry per CDR3 protein. This sample has a few thousand distinct CDR3 sequences; 55% to 70% occur once, and the top ten carry about 27%. These receptors lack a known antigen. Sequencing was performed on CD4+ T cells from blood, cultured in vitro. These receptors originate from a human donor who had recovered from COVID-19. Both conserved end residues are part of each CDR3. Expanded clones are given a class, and other clones once, few, many or no size at all.

v_gene: TRBV27
abundance: .
j_gene: TRBJ1-2
CDR3aa: CASSHGTDSTRIYGYTF

v_gene: TRBV6-2/TRBV6-3
abundance: medium-sized
j_gene: TRBJ1-2
CDR3aa: CASSPGQIYGYTF

v_gene: TRBV25-1
abundance: .
j_gene: TRBJ1-2
CDR3aa: CASSELDAYGYTF

v_gene: TRBV7-9
abundance: few
j_gene: TRBJ1-2
CDR3aa: CASSSIYGYTF

v_gene: TRBV15
abundance: medium-sized
j_gene: TRBJ1-2
CDR3aa: CATSRVTGGGYTF

v_gene: TRBV6-1
abundance: once
j_gene: TRBJ1-6
CDR3aa: CASRLQRTGKISSPLHF

v_gene: TRBV9
abundance: .
j_gene: TRBJ1-2
CDR3aa: CASSVAEIYGYTF

v_gene: TRBV20-1
abundance: .
j_gene: TRBJ1-1
CDR3aa: CSGAGGQVEAFF

v_gene: TRBV6-1
abundance: .
j_gene: TRBJ1-2
CDR3aa: CASTHIREGDGYTF

v_gene: TRBV10-3
abundance: few
j_gene: TRBJ1-2
CDR3aa: CAITGASNYGYTF

v_gene: TRBV20-1
abundance: few
j_gene: TRBJ1-2
CDR3aa: CSARDVEGYGYTF

v_gene: TRBV20-1
abundance: .
j_gene: TRBJ2-3
CDR3aa: CSASQTPGRRGTDTQYF

v_gene: TRBV4-1
abundance: once
j_gene: TRBJ1-6
CDR3aa: CASAQGADSLHF

v_gene: TRBV11-2
abundance: medium-sized
j_gene: TRBJ1-2
CDR3aa: CASSRTDIYGYTF

v_gene: TRBV27
abundance: .
j_gene: TRBJ1-5
CDR3aa: CASSSRGSNQPQHF

v_gene: TRBV7-9
abundance: .
j_gene: TRBJ1-2
CDR3aa: CASRDGANYGYTF

v_gene: TRBV20-1
abundance: .
j_gene: TRBJ2-3
CDR3aa: CSASQTGEDTQYF

v_gene: TRBV12-3/TRBV12-4
abundance: .
j_gene: TRBJ2-7
CDR3aa: CASTGALYEQYF

v_gene: TRBV20-1
abundance: .
j_gene: TRBJ2-5
CDR3aa: CSARDPSRGVPETQYF

v_gene: TRBV20-1
abundance: .
j_gene: TRBJ2-7
CDR3aa: CSASDQDLSYEQYF

v_gene: TRBV20-1
abundance: .
j_gene: TRBJ1-1
CDR3aa: CSAVGPGQGAREAFF

v_gene: TRBV3-1
abundance: once
j_gene: TRBJ1-6
CDR3aa: CASSQGARIRGGSPLHF

v_gene: TRBV7-6
abundance: .
j_gene: TRBJ1-6
CDR3aa: CASSMTGNSPLHF

v_gene: TRBV20-1
abundance: .
j_gene: TRBJ1-1
CDR3aa: CSAANGGMNTEAFF

v_gene: TRBV28
abundance: .
j_gene: TRBJ1-2
CDR3aa: CASRPWGRGVVGNGYTF

v_gene: TRBV6-1
abundance: .
j_gene: TRBJ1-1
CDR3aa: CASSDLHRGTTEAFF

v_gene: TRBV6-1
abundance: .
j_gene: TRBJ2-6
CDR3aa: CASSQQSSGANVLTF

v_gene: TRBV6-5
abundance: few
j_gene: TRBJ1-5
CDR3aa: CASSYGGGSNQPQHF

v_gene: TRBV27
abundance: .
j_gene: TRBJ2-2
CDR3aa: CASPRQGAIVVRAVLRAGELFF

v_gene: TRBV7-8
abundance: .
j_gene: TRBJ1-6
CDR3aa: CASSLDRGALHF

v_gene: TRBV6-2/TRBV6-3
abundance: .
j_gene: TRBJ1-2
CDR3aa: CASSFRAPNYGYTF

v_gene: TRBV20-1
abundance: few
j_gene: TRBJ1-2
CDR3aa: CSARSGYGYTF

v_gene: TRBV6-1
abundance: .
j_gene: TRBJ2-7
CDR3aa: CASSRDSAYEQYF

v_gene: TRBV6-4
abundance: few
j_gene: TRBJ1-2
CDR3aa: CASSAQQGERYGYTF

v_gene: TRBV7-9
abundance: .
j_gene: TRBJ1-2
CDR3aa: CASSSGRDRGYGYTF